Listed below are T cell receptor beta chains from one sample, sequenced in a study of T cells in Graves' hyperthyroidism and ophthalmopathy. TCRdb itself ran the multiplex PCR reads through MiXCR, one entry per CDR3 protein. The sample consists of around 350,000 distinct CDR3 sequences, 13% to 15% of them appearing once. The sequenced sample was blood. The receptor source for this set is a woman aged 60 to 75 with Graves' ophthalmopathy. The CDR3 runs from the conserved cysteine through the conserved F or W. A D gene is named only where the DNA matches it firmly. Rows give clone size only sometimes, using once, few, many, or a class for an expanded clone.

d_gene: -
v_gene: TRBV30
j_gene: TRBJ1-1
abundance: many
CDR3aa: CARGDFMNTEAFF
CDR3nt: TGTGCCCGGGGGGACTTCATGAACACTGAAGCTTTCTTT

d_gene: TRBD2
v_gene: TRBV2
j_gene: TRBJ2-3
abundance: many
CDR3aa: CANMVERERFTDTQYF
CDR3nt: TGTGCCAACATGGTGGAGCGGGAGCGGTTCACAGATACGCAGTATTTT

d_gene: -
v_gene: TRBV5-1
j_gene: TRBJ2-3
abundance: many
CDR3aa: CASSFTTDTQYF
CDR3nt: TGCGCCAGCAGCTTCACCACAGATACGCAGTATTTT

d_gene: -
v_gene: TRBV7-9
j_gene: TRBJ1-5
abundance: few
CDR3aa: CASSLERQPQHF
CDR3nt: TGTGCCAGCAGCTTAGAGAGACAGCCCCAGCATTTT

d_gene: -
v_gene: TRBV19
j_gene: TRBJ2-5
abundance: -
CDR3aa: CASSIRQGETQYF
CDR3nt: TGTGCCAGTAGTATAAGGCAGGGAGAGACCCAGTACTTC

d_gene: TRBD2
v_gene: TRBV20-1
j_gene: TRBJ2-7
abundance: many
CDR3aa: CSVQAGATQEQYF
CDR3nt: TGCAGTGTCCAAGCGGGAGCCACCCAGGAGCAGTACTTC

d_gene: TRBD1
v_gene: TRBV30
j_gene: TRBJ2-2
abundance: many
CDR3aa: CAWSTGDWTGELFF
CDR3nt: TGTGCCTGGAGCACAGGGGATTGGACCGGGGAGCTGTTTTTT

d_gene: TRBD2
v_gene: TRBV6-2/TRBV6-3
j_gene: TRBJ2-7
abundance: -
CDR3aa: CASGAVRAGEQYF
CDR3nt: TGTGCCAGCGGGGCGGTCCGAGCGGGAGAGCAGTACTTC

d_gene: -
v_gene: TRBV25-1
j_gene: TRBJ1-1
abundance: few
CDR3aa: CASSEYGQSRTEAFF
CDR3nt: TGTGCCAGCAGTGAATATGGGCAAAGTCGAACTGAAGCTTTCTTT

d_gene: -
v_gene: TRBV10-2
j_gene: TRBJ1-4
abundance: -
CDR3aa: CASSGSGTNEKLSF
CDR3nt: TGCGCCAGCAGTGGATCGGGGACTAATGAAAAACTGTCTTTT

d_gene: -
v_gene: TRBV10-2
j_gene: TRBJ2-5
abundance: -
CDR3aa: CASSESLIGVRQETQYF
CDR3nt: TGCGCCAGCAGTGAGTCTTTAATAGGGGTACGGCAAGAGACCCAGTACTTC

d_gene: -
v_gene: TRBV7-8
j_gene: TRBJ2-1
abundance: few
CDR3aa: CASSLGAGTPRTQTYNEQFF
CDR3nt: TGTGCCAGCAGCTTAGGGGCCGGGACACCTCGAACGCAAACCTACAATGAGCAGTTCTTC

d_gene: TRBD1
v_gene: TRBV9
j_gene: TRBJ2-2
abundance: -
CDR3aa: CASGDRGVSTGELFF
CDR3nt: TGTGCCAGCGGGGACAGGGGAGTTAGCACCGGGGAGCTGTTTTTT

d_gene: TRBD1
v_gene: TRBV28
j_gene: TRBJ1-1
abundance: few
CDR3aa: CASSLRQGIVFF
CDR3nt: TGTGCCAGCAGTTTAAGACAGGGGATTGTTTTCTTT

d_gene: TRBD2
v_gene: TRBV2
j_gene: TRBJ2-5
abundance: -
CDR3aa: CASSEALSTSGGQYF
CDR3nt: TGTGCCAGCAGTGAAGCGCTTAGTACTAGCGGGGGCCAGTACTTC

d_gene: TRBD2
v_gene: TRBV12-3/TRBV12-4
j_gene: TRBJ2-5
abundance: many
CDR3aa: CASSGLVGETQYF
CDR3nt: TGTGCCAGCAGTGGACTAGTCGGGGAGACCCAGTACTTC

d_gene: TRBD2
v_gene: TRBV20-1
j_gene: TRBJ2-7
abundance: many
CDR3aa: CSAPPGLEMEQYF
CDR3nt: TGCAGTGCTCCACCGGGACTAGAAATGGAGCAGTACTTC

d_gene: -
v_gene: TRBV5-1
j_gene: TRBJ2-5
abundance: few
CDR3aa: CASSRGTSDGETQYF
CDR3nt: TGCGCCAGCAGCAGAGGGACGTCCGATGGAGAGACCCAGTACTTC

d_gene: TRBD2
v_gene: TRBV5-1
j_gene: TRBJ2-1
abundance: -
CDR3aa: CASSLAAGAYNEQFF
CDR3nt: TGCGCCAGCAGCTTGGCAGCGGGAGCATACAATGAGCAGTTCTTC

d_gene: TRBD1
v_gene: TRBV20-1
j_gene: TRBJ2-3
abundance: many
CDR3aa: CSARDPPGQGSDTQYF
CDR3nt: TGCAGTGCTAGAGATCCACCGGGACAGGGGTCAGATACGCAGTATTTT

d_gene: -
v_gene: TRBV20-1
j_gene: TRBJ1-1
abundance: many
CDR3aa: CSARAQGNTEAFF
CDR3nt: TGCAGTGCTAGAGCACAGGGTAACACTGAAGCTTTCTTT

d_gene: -
v_gene: TRBV7-8
j_gene: TRBJ2-7
abundance: few
CDR3aa: CASSLATIYEQYF
CDR3nt: TGTGCCAGCAGCTTAGCGACCATCTACGAGCAGTACTTC

d_gene: TRBD2
v_gene: TRBV12-3/TRBV12-4
j_gene: TRBJ2-3
abundance: many
CDR3aa: CASSGGLAGVDTQYF
CDR3nt: TGTGCCAGCAGTGGGGGACTAGCGGGAGTGGATACGCAGTATTTT